Reported below is one TCR beta chain. The table came from immunoSEQ multiplex PCR; TCRdb's copy has only in-frame clones and leaves some out. This sample has roughly 360,000 clones, with 81% found just once. Germline loops: CDR1 MNHNY, CDR2 SVGAGI (reference sequence). Trimming removed 2 bases from V and 3 bases from J, with 8 bases in between. The length of the CDR3 is 13 residues. This sample was included in a study of blood T cell repertoires in COVID-19. The TCR was taken from a human donor with acute or convalescent COVID-19. The donor label of this sample is uncertain. Sequencing was done on a sample of peripheral blood. The chain couples TRBV6-6 to TRBJ2-7; no firm D call. The CDR3 sequence: CASSYAQNYEQYF. The CDR3 DNA follows: TGTGCCAGCAGTTACGCACAAAACTACGAGCAGTACTTC.